This TCR beta chain derives from a study of T cells in Graves' hyperthyroidism and ophthalmopathy. Study findings and constraints: A model of 13 V-J pairs discriminated ophthalmopathy from stable hyperthyroidism.

This clonotype appeared many times. Its specificity is not known. Newly diagnosed hyperthyroidism patients aged 18 to 65 years had disease lasting under 2 months. Uncontrolled infection, other autoimmune disease, pregnancy or lactation barred patients from enrollment. The CDR3 consists of 14 residues. Trimming left V 4 bases short and J 4 bases short, with 11 bases between. CDR1 MDHEN and CDR2 SYDVKM come from the germline V gene. RNA transcripts yielded amplified TCR beta CDR3 regions. The HTBI primer set served for first-round RT-PCR of the TCR CDR3. TCRdb re-analysed the multiplex PCR reads in MiXCR, keeping a single row per CDR3 protein. This repertoire shows roughly 570,000 distinct CDR3 sequences, less than 20% found once; its top ten account for 7.3%.

J is TRBJ1-5 and V is TRBV28, with D perhaps TRBD1 (6 bases). This TCR came from a woman aged 30 to 39 with Graves' hyperthyroidism. Material for sequencing was blood. In DNA, the CDR3 is TGTGCCAGCAGTTCTGGACAGTTTAATCAGCCCCAGCATTTT. It translates to CASSSGQFNQPQHF.